Sequencing of this T cell receptor (beta chain) was carried out in a study of T cell responses to AZD1222 COVID-19 vaccine. Trimming removed 2 bases from V and 1 base from J, with 5 bases in between. The CDR3 is made up of 13 amino acids. Germline values: CDR1 LNHNV, CDR2 YYDKDF (reference sequence). To note about this clone: Its antigen is unidentified.

Pooled samples include second doses given at about 4 or 12 weeks. Produced via immunoSEQ multiplex PCR; TCRdb's table is partial and in-frame only. The sample carries some 150,000 clones, approximately 87% recorded once. Overall study findings and caveats: Elevations in Spike-specific TCR breadth and depth followed administration of two AZD1222 doses. Nearly half of the spike-specific TCRs reportedly recognize variant regions that carry no mutations.

The rearrangement links TRBV15 to TRBJ1-1; no definite D call. Sequencing used peripheral blood, obtained 28 days after the second AZD1222 dose. This sequence originates from an adult who received the AZD1222 COVID-19 vaccine. The CDR3: CATSRKSNTEAFF. In nucleotides, the CDR3 is TGTGCCACCAGCAGAAAATCGAACACTGAAGCTTTCTTT.